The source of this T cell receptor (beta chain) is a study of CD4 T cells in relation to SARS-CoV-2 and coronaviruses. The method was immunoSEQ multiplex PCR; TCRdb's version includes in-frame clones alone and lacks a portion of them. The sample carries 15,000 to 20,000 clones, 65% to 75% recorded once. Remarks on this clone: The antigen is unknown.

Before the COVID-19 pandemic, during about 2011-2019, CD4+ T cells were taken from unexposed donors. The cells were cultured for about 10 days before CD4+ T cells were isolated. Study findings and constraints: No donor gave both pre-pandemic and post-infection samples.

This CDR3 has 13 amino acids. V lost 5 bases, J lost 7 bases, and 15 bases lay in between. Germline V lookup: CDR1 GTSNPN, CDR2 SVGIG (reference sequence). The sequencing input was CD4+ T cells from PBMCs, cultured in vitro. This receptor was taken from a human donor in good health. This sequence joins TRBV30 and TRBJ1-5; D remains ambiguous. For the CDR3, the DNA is TGTGCCTGGCAGATGGAGGGCCAACAGCCCCAGCATTTT. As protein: CAWQMEGQQPQHF.